This TCR beta chain emerged from a study of cytomegalovirus exposure and HLA in healthy donors. The overall study: It was reported in a later analysis that the same platform had been used for the 120 validation repertoires as for the 550 to 700 first-cohort repertoires. Regarding the study as a whole: Investigators reported 150 to 200 TCR beta chains as tied to cytomegalovirus. In vitro, three CMV-associated chains proved specific for CMV antigens. Generally TCR sequences proved uncommon, though certain public TCRs appeared in numerous donors.

The data were produced by immunoSEQ multiplex PCR, yet TCRdb's version contains in-frame clones alone and is incomplete. The table shows around 230,000 clones, with 86% occurring only once. On this clone itself: Antigen unknown. The limits of the CDR3 on the DNA are not certain, so only TCRdb's listed CDR3 is given.

The sample comprised PBMCs. This sequence originates from a woman in her 30s in good health and CMV-seropositive.

The CDR3 loop reads CASSFAGGNYEQYF. V usage is TRBV12-1 and J usage is TRBJ2-7; whether TRBD2, the table's D call, matches the DNA was not checked. TRBV12-1 is an annotated pseudogene. From its first to its last residue, the CDR3 has 14 amino acids.